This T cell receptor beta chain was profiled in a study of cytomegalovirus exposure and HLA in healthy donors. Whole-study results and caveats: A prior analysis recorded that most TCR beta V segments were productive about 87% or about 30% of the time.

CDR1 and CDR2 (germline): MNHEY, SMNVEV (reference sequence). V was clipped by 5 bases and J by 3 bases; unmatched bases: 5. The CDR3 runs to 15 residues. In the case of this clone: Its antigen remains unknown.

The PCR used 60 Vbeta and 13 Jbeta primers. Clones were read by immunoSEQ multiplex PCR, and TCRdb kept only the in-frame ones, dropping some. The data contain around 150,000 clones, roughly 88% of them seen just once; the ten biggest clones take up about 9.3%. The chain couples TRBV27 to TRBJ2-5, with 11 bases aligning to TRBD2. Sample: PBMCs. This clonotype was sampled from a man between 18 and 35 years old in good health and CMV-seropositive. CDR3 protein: CASSNLAGGEETQYF. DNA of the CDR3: TGTGCCAGCAGTAATCTAGCGGGGGGCGAAGAGACCCAGTACTTC.